This TCR beta chain was observed in a study of cytomegalovirus exposure and HLA in healthy donors. Study as a whole: Earlier findings included approximately 120 million unique TCR beta sequences obtained from about 179 million T cells. General observations from the study: TCR sequences were mostly rare, though some public TCRs occurred in many donors. Sequencing likely produced, as an artifact, a cluster of highly shared sequence variants. A classifier reportedly called cytomegalovirus status with high sensitivity and specificity.

The germline CDR1 and CDR2 sequences are SGDLS and YYNGEE. This CDR3 has 13 residues. V shed 3 bases, J shed 11 bases, and the junction held 10 bases outside the gene matches. 60 Vbeta and 13 Jbeta primers were used in PCR. Clones were read by immunoSEQ multiplex PCR, and TCRdb kept only the in-frame ones, dropping some. This listing includes about 33,000 clones. A remark on this clone: The antigen is undetermined.

V gene TRBV9 combines with J gene TRBJ1-1; 7 bases match TRBD1. The receptor was derived from a man aged 40-50 years in good health and CMV-seronegative. The sequenced sample consisted of PBMCs. The CDR3 region is CASSANYRGGAFF. The CDR3 DNA sequence: TGTGCCAGCAGCGCCAATTACAGGGGTGGGGCTTTCTTT.